Included here is one T cell receptor beta chain sequence, with context. Its matching antigen is unknown. PCR amplification relied on 60 Vbeta primers (plus 13 Jbeta primers). Sequencing used immunoSEQ multiplex PCR; TCRdb keeps in-frame clones, though not all of them. The repertoire holds 160,000 or so clones, with around 80% as singletons. This entry comes from a study of cytomegalovirus exposure and HLA in healthy donors. Looking at the study overall: Early release data held some 79 million unique TCRs from HLA-typed donors.

Germline V gene sequence: CDR1 SGDLS, CDR2 YYNGEE. CDR3 size: 16 residues. V shed 0 bases, J shed 6 bases, and the junction held 12 bases outside the gene matches. Overall study results and limits: In vitro experiments confirmed that three CMV-associated chains were specific for CMV antigens. The study found most TCR sequences rare, yet found some public TCRs in many donors.

The sequenced sample consisted of PBMCs. The V gene is TRBV9, the J gene TRBJ2-7; 7 bases line up with TRBD2. The sequence derives from a man younger than 40 in good health and CMV-seronegative. The DNA for the CDR3 is TGTGCCAGCAGCGTAGGAGGCGGGAGTTCTCGCGGCGAGCAGTACTTC. Amino acid sequence: CASSVGGGSSRGEQYF.